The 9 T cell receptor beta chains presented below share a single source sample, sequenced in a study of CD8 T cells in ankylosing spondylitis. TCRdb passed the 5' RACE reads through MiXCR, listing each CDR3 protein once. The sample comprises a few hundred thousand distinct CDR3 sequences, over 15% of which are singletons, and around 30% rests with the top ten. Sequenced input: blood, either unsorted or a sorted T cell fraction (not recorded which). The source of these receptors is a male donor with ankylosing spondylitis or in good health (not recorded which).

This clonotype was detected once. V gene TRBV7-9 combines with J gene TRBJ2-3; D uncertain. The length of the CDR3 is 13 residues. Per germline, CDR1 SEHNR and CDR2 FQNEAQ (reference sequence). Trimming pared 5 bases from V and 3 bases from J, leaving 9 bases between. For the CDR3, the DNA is TGTGCCAGCAGCGGGGATTTAACAGATACGCAGTATTTT. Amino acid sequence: CASSGDLTDTQYF.

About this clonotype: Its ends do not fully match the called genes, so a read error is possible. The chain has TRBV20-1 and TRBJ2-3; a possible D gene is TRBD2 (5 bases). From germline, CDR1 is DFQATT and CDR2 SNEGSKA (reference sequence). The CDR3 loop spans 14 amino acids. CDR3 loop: CSASMDLITDAQYF. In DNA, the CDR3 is TGCAGTGCTAGTATGGACTTAATCACAGATGCGCAGTATTTT.

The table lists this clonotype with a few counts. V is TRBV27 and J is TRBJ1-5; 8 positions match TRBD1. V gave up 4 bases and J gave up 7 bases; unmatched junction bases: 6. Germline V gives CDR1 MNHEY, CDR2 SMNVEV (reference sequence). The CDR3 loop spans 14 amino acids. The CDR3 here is CASSSWTGSQPQHF. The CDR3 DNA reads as TGTGCCAGCAGTTCCTGGACAGGGTCGCAGCCCCAGCATTTT.

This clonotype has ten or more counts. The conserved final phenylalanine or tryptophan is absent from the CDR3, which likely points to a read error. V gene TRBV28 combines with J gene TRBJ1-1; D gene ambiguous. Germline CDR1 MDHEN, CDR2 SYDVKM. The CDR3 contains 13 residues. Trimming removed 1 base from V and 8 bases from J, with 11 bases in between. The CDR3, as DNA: TGTGCCAGCAGTTTATTGGGTAGGGAGGAAGCTTTCCTT. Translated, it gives CASSLLGREEAFL.

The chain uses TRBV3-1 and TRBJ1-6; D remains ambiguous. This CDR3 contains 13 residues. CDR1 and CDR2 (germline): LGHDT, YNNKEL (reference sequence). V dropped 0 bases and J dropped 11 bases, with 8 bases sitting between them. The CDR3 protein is CASSQEYSTPLHF. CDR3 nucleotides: TGTGCCAGCAGCCAAGAGTACTCTACACCCCTCCACTTT. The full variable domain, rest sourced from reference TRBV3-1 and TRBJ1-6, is DTAVSQTPKYLVTQMGNDKSIKCEQNLGHDTMYWYKQDSKKFLKIMFSYNNKELIINETVPNRFSPKSPDKAHLNLHINSLELGDSAVYFCASSQEYSTPLHFGNGTRLTVT.

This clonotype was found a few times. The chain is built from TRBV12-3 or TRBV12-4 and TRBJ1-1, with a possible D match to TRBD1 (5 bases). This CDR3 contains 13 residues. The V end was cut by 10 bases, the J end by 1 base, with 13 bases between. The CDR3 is CAILSQANTEAFF. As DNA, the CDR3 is TGTGCCATCCTCTCACAGGCGAACACTGAAGCTTTCTTT.

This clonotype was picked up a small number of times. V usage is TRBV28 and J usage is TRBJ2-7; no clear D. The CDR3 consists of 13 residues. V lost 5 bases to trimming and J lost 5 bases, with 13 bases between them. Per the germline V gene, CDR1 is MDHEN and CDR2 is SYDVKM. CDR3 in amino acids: CASSPMSDHEQYF. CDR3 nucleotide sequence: TGTGCCAGCAGTCCAATGAGCGACCACGAGCAGTACTTC.

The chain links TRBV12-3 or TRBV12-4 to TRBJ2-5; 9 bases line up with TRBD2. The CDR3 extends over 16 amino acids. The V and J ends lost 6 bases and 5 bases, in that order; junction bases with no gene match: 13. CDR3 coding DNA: TGTGCCAGCAGATTACTAGCGGGTTCAGTTCGGGAGACCCAGTACTTC. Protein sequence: CASRLLAGSVRETQYF.

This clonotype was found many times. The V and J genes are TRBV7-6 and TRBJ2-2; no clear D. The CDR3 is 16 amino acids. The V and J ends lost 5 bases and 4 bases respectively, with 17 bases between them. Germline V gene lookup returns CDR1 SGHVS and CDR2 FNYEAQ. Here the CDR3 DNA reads TGTGCCAGCAGCCCGACCCCTTGGCACCTCACCGGGGAGCTGTTTTTT. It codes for CASSPTPWHLTGELFF.